This T cell receptor (beta chain) derives from a study of shared clonotypes between healthy human individuals. Study-level findings and limits: In contrast to clonotypes shared by all four donors, non-shared clonotypes had lower generation probabilities.

Assay execution took place at the deep level. The method was immunoSEQ multiplex PCR; TCRdb's version includes in-frame clones alone and lacks a portion of them. The table records approximately 1.5 million clones, 98% of them present only once. V was pared by 6 bases and J by 4 bases, with 16 bases between. The V gene's germline CDR1 is SGHAT and CDR2 FQNNGV. CDR3 length: 14 residues. As concerns this clone: Antigen specificity is unknown.

This sequence joins TRBV11-2 and TRBJ2-7; D unresolved. The clonotype comes from a young man in good health. Sequencing input: naive CD4+ T cells sorted from blood. The subset: CD45RA+ positively selected. CDR3 protein: CASSRQWVPYEQYF. The CDR3 bases are TGTGCCAGCAGTCGCCAGTGGGTGCCATACGAGCAGTACTTC.